This T cell receptor (beta chain) emerged from a study of T cells in localized non-small cell lung cancer. Trimming removed 1 base at V and 5 bases at J, with 6 bases between. This CDR3 has 12 residues. Germline CDR1 and CDR2: LNHNV and YYDKDF (reference sequence). Comments on this clone: Its antigen is undetermined.

Sequencing was performed with immunoSEQ multiplex PCR; in TCRdb, only in-frame clones are kept and a portion is missing. The sample yields 41,000 or so clones, about 88% seen once. Regarding the study as a whole: When the top 100 tumor clones were examined, a median 57 of them also appeared in the adjacent lung, which was paired and uninvolved. It was uninvolved adjacent lung that showed the highest T cell clonality, exceeding tumor. Among blood samples, higher T cell density accompanied longer overall survival.

The chain joins TRBV15 to TRBJ2-7; no reliable D call. The sequences come from peripheral blood, collected before any cancer treatment. The sequence was collected from a female donor over 55 with stage I squamous cell lung carcinoma. This CDR3 reads CATSRVLDEQYF. Here the CDR3 DNA reads TGTGCCACCAGCAGAGTTTTAGACGAGCAGTACTTC.